These 25 T cell receptor beta chains were sequenced from one sample in a study of OX40 agonist ivuxolimab in advanced cancers. TCRdb keeps only in-frame clones here, not all; method: immunoSEQ multiplex PCR. The sample consists of about 76,000 clones, around 85% of them appearing once. Sequencing was performed on CD4+ or CD8+ T cells sorted from blood, taken in a trial of the OX40 agonist ivuxolimab. The receptors originated from an adult with an advanced solid tumor such as melanoma, head and neck, liver or kidney cancer.

The chain carries TRBV11-2 and TRBJ1-1; 9 bases map to TRBD1. V lost 6 bases and J lost 1; bases outside the gene matches: 12. Germline CDR1 SGHAT, CDR2 FQNNGV. CDR3 length: 17 residues. CDR3 sequence: CASSPKIRDRENTEAFF. In DNA form, the CDR3 reads TGTGCCAGCAGTCCTAAAATCCGGGACAGGGAGAACACTGAAGCTTTCTTT.

The CDR3 sequence is CASLPGDYLLGGYTF. The CDR3 nucleotides are TGTGCCAGCCTCCCTGGGGACTACCTGTTGGGTGGCTACACCTTC. The chain carries TRBV4-2 and TRBJ1-2, with a tentative D call TRBD1 (5 bases). This CDR3 has 15 amino acids. CDR1 LGHNA and CDR2 YNFKEQ come from the germline V gene. V was trimmed by 8 bases and J by 7 bases, leaving 23 bases between them.

The rearrangement links TRBV19 to TRBJ2-5; 9 bases map to TRBD2. The CDR3 covers 19 residues. The trim removed 3 bases at V and 0 bases at J, leaving 14 bases unmatched. Germline CDR1 LNHDA, CDR2 SQIVND (reference sequence). The CDR3 DNA is TGTGCCAGTAGTATGCCCGGAGCTGGAGCGGGGGGTAACCAAGAGACCCAGTACTTC. As protein: CASSMPGAGAGGNQETQYF.

This sequence joins TRBV27 and TRBJ1-5; D is unresolved. V was shortened by 10 bases and J by 9 bases, with 10 bases between the two germline ends. The CDR3 extends over 10 amino acids. CDR1 and CDR2 from the germline V gene are MNHEY and SMNVEV (reference sequence). The CDR3 nucleotides are TGTGCCACCGTAGGAGGGCCCCAGCATTTT. It yields the protein CATVGGPQHF.

The chain combines TRBV7-9 with TRBJ1-5, with 9 bases identical to TRBD1. Germline V lookup: CDR1 SEHNR, CDR2 FQNEAQ (reference sequence). This CDR3 region has 15 residues. Trimming removed 11 bases from V and 0 bases from J; junction bases left unmatched: 8. CDR3 DNA: TGTGCCTTGGGGGGACAGGGCAATAGCAATCAGCCCCAGCATTTT. This sequence encodes CALGGQGNSNQPQHF.

V usage is TRBV30 and J usage is TRBJ2-3; D gene ambiguous. Germline CDR1 and CDR2: GTSNPN and SVGIG (reference sequence). Trimming stripped 0 bases from V and 1 base from J, with 11 bases between. The CDR3 length is 15 residues. The CDR3 protein is CAWSVSRDGTDTQYF. CDR3 bases: TGTGCCTGGAGTGTCTCCAGAGACGGCACAGATACGCAGTATTTT. Variable domain in full (rest from reference TRBV30 and TRBJ2-3): SQTIHQWPATLVQPVGSPLSLECTVEGTSNPNLYWYRQAAGRGLQLLFYSVGIGQISSEVPQNLSASRPQDRQFILSSKKLLLSDSGFYLCAWSVSRDGTDTQYFGPGTRLTVL.

The J gene is TRBJ1-2, the V gene TRBV5-1; 8 bases are a match to TRBD1. The junction had 9 bases not matched to a gene; V was cut back by 4 bases and J by 7 bases. The CDR3 loop spans 14 amino acids. The germline V gene has CDR1 SGHRS and CDR2 YFSETQ. The CDR3 nucleotides read TGCGCCAGCAGCGCCACCGGACAGGGTGGTGGCTACACCTTC. Protein: CASSATGQGGGYTF.

The chain links TRBV4-3 to TRBJ1-1; a possible D gene is TRBD1 (5 bases). There are 15 residues in the CDR3. V dropped 1 base and J dropped 3 bases, with 12 bases sitting between them. Germline V CDR1 and CDR2: LGHNA, YSLEER. The CDR3 nucleotides read TGCGCCAGCAGCCAAGCCCAGGGCAAGTACACTGAAGCTTTCTTT. This translates into CASSQAQGKYTEAFF.

The chain couples TRBV4-3 to TRBJ2-3; TRBD1 matches 7 bases. CDR1 is LGHNA, CDR2 YSLEER, per germline. The CDR3 spans 15 residues. Germline trimming cut 0 bases from V and 7 bases from J; bases unmatched to any gene: 7. Here the CDR3 reads CASSQEERGRNTQYF. In DNA form, the CDR3 reads TGCGCCAGCAGCCAAGAGGAAAGGGGGCGAAATACGCAGTATTTT.

This clone has only a few counts. The chain combines TRBV19 with TRBJ1-6; D is perhaps TRBD1 (6 bases). Germline lookup yields CDR1 LNHDA and CDR2 SQIVND (reference sequence). Trimming pared 3 bases from V and 7 bases from J, leaving 13 bases between. This CDR3 has 15 residues. This chain's CDR3 is CASSIRNRVNSPLHF. The CDR3, as DNA: TGTGCCAGTAGTATTAGGAACAGGGTGAATTCACCCCTCCACTTT.

The V call is TRBV27, the J call TRBJ2-7, with TRBD2 matching 12 bases. This CDR3 is 14 amino acids long. The germline V gene encodes CDR1 MNHEY and CDR2 SMNVEV (reference sequence). V was clipped by 7 bases and J by 3 bases; unmatched bases: 4. CDR3: CASIGLAGNYEQYF. The CDR3, as DNA: TGTGCCAGCATTGGACTAGCGGGGAACTACGAGCAGTACTTC.

This clone has a handful of counts. The chain couples TRBV5-1 to TRBJ2-7, with D uncertain. Trimming shortened V by 5 bases and J by 3 bases, and 9 bases separated the two germline ends. The CDR3 contains 12 residues. Per germline, CDR1 SGHRS and CDR2 YFSETQ. CDR3 in amino acids: CASRLYDYEQYF. The CDR3 region has the DNA TGCGCCAGCAGGCTCTACGACTACGAGCAGTACTTC. Variable domain in full (rest from reference TRBV5-1 and TRBJ2-7): KAGVTQTPRYLIKTRGQQVTLSCSPISGHRSVSWYQQTPGQGLQFLFEYFSETQRNKGNFPGRFSGRQFSNSRSEMNVSTLELGDSALYLCASRLYDYEQYFGPGTRLTVT.

V usage is TRBV18 and J usage is TRBJ2-7; 10 positions agree with TRBD1. This CDR3 has 16 amino acids. Trimming cost V 2 bases and J 5 bases; bases outside gene matches: 9. CDR1 KGHSH and CDR2 LQKENI come from the germline V gene. The CDR3 DNA sequence: TGTGCCAGCTCACCAGCCGTCGGGACAGGGGTGGACGAGCAGTACTTC. This encodes CASSPAVGTGVDEQYF.

The chain has TRBV6-5 and TRBJ1-1; weak D call: TRBD1 (5 bases). The CDR3 sequence is 14 residues long. The V end lost 4 bases, the J end lost 3 bases, and 12 bases lay between the germline ends. Per germline, CDR1 MNHEY and CDR2 SVGAGI. The CDR3 loop reads CASSSPGLYTEAFF. The CDR3 coding sequence is TGTGCCAGCAGTTCCCCAGGGTTGTACACTGAAGCTTTCTTT.

This CDR3 is CAWTLCLTDPCEGEQYF. CDR3 nucleotide sequence: TGTGCCTGGACCCTGTGTCTCACAGATCCGTGTGAAGGCGAGCAGTACTTC. The chain carries TRBV30 and TRBJ2-7; no firm D call. The length of the CDR3 is 17 residues. Germline loops: CDR1 GTSNPN, CDR2 SVGIG (reference sequence). The ends were cut back, 4 bases at V and 6 bases at J, with 28 bases in the middle. The whole variable domain, remainder taken from reference TRBV30 and TRBJ2-7, is SQTIHQWPATLVQPVGSPLSLECTVEGTSNPNLYWYRQAAGRGLQLLFYSVGIGQISSEVPQNLSASRPQDRQFILSSKKLLLSDSGFYLCAWTLCLTDPCEGEQYFGPGTRLTVT.

The chain carries TRBV23-1 and TRBJ1-1, with TRBD1 matching over 7 bases. TRBV23-1 is an ORF, and what it does is uncertain. Trimming removed 4 bases from V and 10 bases from J; junction bases left unmatched: 12. This CDR3 has 14 amino acids. The CDR3 spells CASSPQDRQSLAFF. The CDR3 DNA sequence: TGCGCCAGCAGTCCACAGGACAGGCAGTCCTTAGCTTTCTTT.

V is TRBV19 and J is TRBJ1-1; 7 positions agree with TRBD1. This CDR3 contains 14 residues. Germline V CDR1 and CDR2: LNHDA, SQIVND (reference sequence). Unmatched junction bases numbered 9, after V lost 7 bases and J lost 4 bases. The CDR3 region has the DNA TGTGCCAGTAATCTACAGGGGTTCGGCACTGAAGCTTTCTTT. Translation gives CASNLQGFGTEAFF.

The rearrangement uses TRBV2 and TRBJ2-2; 12 bases match TRBD2. The CDR3 has 18 residues. CDR1 SNHLY and CDR2 FYNNEI come from the germline V gene. V lost 5 bases and J lost 4; bases outside the gene matches: 11. The CDR3 coding sequence is TGTGCCAGCAGTCCCATGATGCCGGGACTAGCGGGCACCGGGGAGCTGTTTTTT. As protein: CASSPMMPGLAGTGELFF.

The CDR3 sequence is CSPDGYTF. In nucleotides, the CDR3 is TGCAGCCCGGATGGCTACACCTTC. This rearrangement joins TRBV29-1 to TRBJ1-2; D not resolved. V gave up 8 bases and J gave up 6 bases, with 4 bases separating them. This CDR3 contains 8 residues. Germline V lookup: CDR1 SQVTM, CDR2 ANQGSEA.

The rearrangement joins TRBV18 to TRBJ1-5; D remains unclear. Per germline, CDR1 KGHSH and CDR2 LQKENI. The V and J ends lost 3 bases and 5 bases respectively, with 14 bases between them. The CDR3 runs to 15 residues. This CDR3 reads CASSPVGYSDQPQHF. The DNA for the CDR3 is TGTGCCAGCTCACCCGTAGGGTATTCGGATCAGCCCCAGCATTTT. Based on the CDR3 plus reference TRBV18 and TRBJ1-5, the full variable domain is NAGVMQNPRHLVRRRGQEARLRCSPMKGHSHVYWYRQLPEEGLKFMVYLQKENIIDESGMPKERFSAEFPKEGPSILRIQQVVRGDSAAYFCASSPVGYSDQPQHFGDGTRLSIL.

The DNA of the CDR3 is TGTGCCTGGAGTGTAGGGTTCTATGGCTACACCTTC. This sequence encodes CAWSVGFYGYTF. The V gene is TRBV30, the J gene TRBJ1-2; D not resolved. Germline CDR1 and CDR2: GTSNPN and SVGIG (reference sequence). V was shortened by 0 bases and J by 4 bases, with 6 bases between the two germline ends. The CDR3 has 12 amino acids.

The gene calls are TRBV11-1 and TRBJ2-3, with 8 bases lining up with TRBD1. The CDR3 runs 16 residues. From germline, CDR1 is SGHAT and CDR2 FQDESV (reference sequence). The V segment lost 6 bases and the J segment 4 bases; nucleotides outside the gene matches: 12. This CDR3 is CASSRLGTGQADTQYF. The CDR3 DNA reads TGTGCCAGCAGTCGTCTAGGGACAGGTCAAGCAGATACGCAGTATTTT.

The rearrangement links TRBV7-2 to TRBJ1-1; D gene unclear. Germline V gene sequence: CDR1 SGHTA, CDR2 FQGNSA. V lost 1 base and J 1 base, leaving 4 bases between the germline ends. The CDR3 is 13 amino acids. This chain's CDR3 is CASSLEGNTEAFF. The CDR3 DNA sequence: TGTGCCAGCAGCTTAGAAGGGAACACTGAAGCTTTCTTT. Using reference TRBV7-2 and TRBJ1-1 for the parts outside the CDR3, the full variable domain is GAGVSQSPSNKVTEKGKDVELRCDPISGHTALYWYRQSLGQGLEFLIYFQGNSAPDKSGLPSDRFSAERTGGSVSTLTIQRTQQEDSAVYLCASSLEGNTEAFFGQGTRLTVV.

The V call is TRBV7-9, the J call TRBJ2-7; D is possibly TRBD1 or TRBD2 (5 bases each). The CDR3 totals 14 residues. V was pared by 3 bases and J by 7 bases, with 16 bases between. In germline, CDR1 is SEHNR, CDR2 FQNEAQ (reference sequence). The CDR3: CASSFHGTTGEQYF. CDR3 sequence (DNA): TGTGCCAGCAGCTTTCATGGGACGACGGGAGAGCAGTACTTC.

This clone was observed a single time. V usage is TRBV5-1 and J usage is TRBJ2-3; D might be TRBD2 (7 bases). The CDR3 is made up of 16 amino acids. Germline V gene sequence: CDR1 SGHRS, CDR2 YFSETQ. V lost 4 bases and J lost 0, with 15 bases in between. The CDR3 loop reads CASSRGASESTDTQYF. In nucleotides, the CDR3 is TGCGCCAGCAGCCGGGGGGCTTCTGAGAGCACAGATACGCAGTATTTT. The full variable domain, rest sourced from reference TRBV5-1 and TRBJ2-3, is KAGVTQTPRYLIKTRGQQVTLSCSPISGHRSVSWYQQTPGQGLQFLFEYFSETQRNKGNFPGRFSGRQFSNSRSEMNVSTLELGDSALYLCASSRGASESTDTQYFGPGTRLTVL.